The 25 T cell receptor beta chains listed next were all sequenced from one sample in a study of cytotoxic CD8 clonotypes in ibrutinib-treated CLL. Repertoires were generated with immunoSEQ multiplex PCR, while TCRdb's copy carries only in-frame clones and drops some. The top ten clones hold under 2.5% of a sample with some 130,000 clones, 70% to 90% of them seen once. Sequenced material: PBMCs, taken after 24 months of ibrutinib treatment. Source of these receptors: a human donor with chronic lymphocytic leukemia.

The V and J genes are TRBV2 and TRBJ2-4, with a weak D call TRBD2 (7 bases). This CDR3 contains 14 residues. V lost 7 bases and J 4 bases, leaving 14 bases between the germline ends. Germline-derived CDR1 and CDR2 are SNHLY and FYNNEI. The DNA for the CDR3 is TGTGCCAGCACCCCCGGGGGGCTAAAAAACATTCAGTACTTC. It specifies CASTPGGLKNIQYF.

This chain connects TRBV5-6 to TRBJ2-7; D remains ambiguous. CDR1 is SGHDT, CDR2 YYEEEE, per germline. The CDR3 sequence is 14 residues long. Trimming removed 4 bases at V and 4 bases at J, with 15 bases between. The CDR3 DNA follows: TGTGCCAGCAGCAACCTGGGGAAACGGTACGAGCAGTACTTC. Translating gives CASSNLGKRYEQYF.

This chain connects TRBV6-4 to TRBJ2-2; 7 nucleotides agree with TRBD2. Germline CDR1 reads MRHNA; CDR2 reads SNTAGT. This CDR3 spans 17 amino acids. Germline trimming cut 2 bases from V and 3 bases from J; bases unmatched to any gene: 9. DNA for the CDR3: TGTGCCAGCAGTGACCCGGGGAGGGGAAAGGACACCGGGGAGCTGTTTTTT. It yields the protein CASSDPGRGKDTGELFF.

The gene calls are TRBV28 and TRBJ1-6, with unresolved D. With 6 bases removed from V and 0 bases from J, the gap between germline ends came to 9 bases. Germline V gives CDR1 MDHEN, CDR2 SYDVKM. The CDR3 is 15 residues long. CDR3 nucleotide sequence: TGTGCCAGCAGGGGTGGTCGCTCCTATAATTCACCCCTCCACTTT. This codes for CASRGGRSYNSPLHF.

This chain connects TRBV7-2 to TRBJ2-5; D is undetermined. This CDR3 is 16 amino acids long. CDR1 SGHTA and CDR2 FQGNSA come from the germline V gene. V lost 4 bases and J 8 bases, leaving 23 bases between the germline ends. CDR3: CASSSLGMALGSTQYF. The CDR3 nucleotides are TGTGCCAGCAGCTCTCTCGGCATGGCACTTGGAAGCACCCAGTACTTC.

V gene TRBV10-3 combines with J gene TRBJ1-3; 7 bases match TRBD1. Per the germline V gene, CDR1 is ENHRY and CDR2 is SYGVKD. Trimming at V came to 4 bases and at J to 2 bases, leaving 2 bases not matched to a gene. The CDR3 length is 14 residues. The CDR3 DNA reads TGTGCCATCAGTGGTACAGGGGCTGGAAACACCATATATTTT. Its protein is CAISGTGAGNTIYF.

The rearrangement joins TRBV7-9 to TRBJ1-1; D not resolved. V was cut by 1 base and J by 0 bases, with 9 bases left in between. The CDR3 runs 15 residues. Germline lookup yields CDR1 SEHNR and CDR2 FQNEAQ (reference sequence). The CDR3, as DNA: TGTGCCAGCAGCTTAGTCAGGCCCATGAACACTGAAGCTTTCTTT. It yields the protein CASSLVRPMNTEAFF.

This chain joins TRBV9 and TRBJ2-5; TRBD2 aligns across 12 bases. Germline V gene lookup returns CDR1 SGDLS and CDR2 YYNGEE. This CDR3 has 17 residues. V shed 4 bases, J shed 4 bases, and the junction held 11 bases outside the gene matches. The CDR3 is CASSPSGRAGSGETQYF. In nucleotides, the CDR3 is TGTGCCAGCAGCCCTAGCGGGAGGGCGGGTTCAGGAGAGACCCAGTACTTC.

The DNA for the CDR3 is TGTGCCAGCAGTCAGGCGGCAGGGGGCCACGAGCAGTACTTC. Translated: CASSQAAGGHEQYF. V is TRBV7-9 and J is TRBJ2-7, with TRBD1 identical over 8 bases. The trim removed 6 bases at V and 5 bases at J, leaving 9 bases unmatched. The CDR3 extends over 14 amino acids. Looked up from germline, CDR1 is SEHNR and CDR2 is FQNEAQ (reference sequence). Based on the CDR3 plus reference TRBV7-9 and TRBJ2-7, the full variable domain is DTGVSQNPRHKITKRGQNVTFRCDPISEHNRLYWYRQTLGQGPEFLTYFQNEAQLEKSRLLSDRFSAERPKGSFSTLEIQRTEQGDSAMYLCASSQAAGGHEQYFGPGTRLTVT.

This clone has just a few counts. The chain carries TRBV4-3 and TRBJ1-2; 7 bases agree with TRBD1. Germline V gene data show CDR1 as LGHNA and CDR2 as YSLEER. The CDR3 loop spans 13 amino acids. V shed 0 bases and J 7 bases; nucleotides not matched to a gene: 2. The CDR3, as DNA: TGCGCCAGCAGCCAAGACCGGACAGGTGGCTACACCTTC. It translates to CASSQDRTGGYTF.

This clone came up once. V is TRBV9 and J is TRBJ2-7; 10 bases match TRBD2. Per germline, CDR1 SGDLS and CDR2 YYNGEE. With V trimmed by 3 bases and J by 0 bases, 3 bases remained unmatched. There are 15 residues in the CDR3. The CDR3 is CASSGGLAFSYEQYF. The CDR3 DNA follows: TGTGCCAGCAGCGGGGGACTAGCGTTCTCCTACGAGCAGTACTTC. The variable domain in full, completed from reference TRBV9 and TRBJ2-7, reads DSGVTQTPKHLITATGQRVTLRCSPRSGDLSVYWYQQSLDQGLQFLIQYYNGEERAKGNILERFSAQQFPDLHSELNLSSLELGDSALYFCASSGGLAFSYEQYFGPGTRLTVT.

This CDR3 reads CASTRDRGRNQPQHF. The CDR3 DNA reads TGTGCCAGCACCAGAGACAGGGGCAGGAATCAGCCCCAGCATTTT. This sequence joins TRBV7-2 and TRBJ1-5; 8 bases agree with TRBD1. Germline loops: CDR1 SGHTA, CDR2 FQGNSA. CDR3 length: 15 residues. With V trimmed by 7 bases and J by 4 bases, 9 bases remained unmatched.

The rearrangement links TRBV2 to TRBJ2-6; D is undetermined. Trimming shortened V by 8 bases and J by 3 bases, and 8 bases separated the two germline ends. CDR1 SNHLY and CDR2 FYNNEI come from the germline V gene. The CDR3 spans 13 residues. This CDR3 is CASASYGANVLTF. CDR3 bases: TGTGCCAGCGCTAGTTATGGGGCCAACGTCCTGACTTTC.

The chain recombines TRBV29-1 with TRBJ2-3; no clear D gene. This CDR3 has 13 residues. Germline assignment: CDR1 SQVTM and CDR2 ANQGSEA. V dropped 4 bases and J dropped 0 bases, with 8 bases sitting between them. The CDR3 sequence: CSVGQLSTDTQYF. The CDR3 region has the DNA TGCAGCGTTGGACAACTTAGCACAGATACGCAGTATTTT.

V usage is TRBV7-7 and J usage is TRBJ2-2, with 8 positions matching TRBD2. The CDR3 contains 17 residues. Unmatched junction bases numbered 12, after V lost 5 bases and J lost 4 bases. Per the germline V gene, CDR1 is SSHAT and CDR2 is FNYEAQ (reference sequence). The CDR3 region has the DNA TGTGCCAGCAGCGCCAACGGACTAGCTGGTTCCACCGGGGAGCTGTTTTTT. Residues: CASSANGLAGSTGELFF.

The V and J genes are TRBV18 and TRBJ1-5; D unclear. CDR1 is KGHSH, CDR2 LQKENI, per germline. This CDR3 spans 19 amino acids. Trimming cost V 4 bases and J 4 bases, with 26 bases left between them. CDR3 in DNA: TGTGCCAGCTCACAAAAACCGGGGTTAAATGTTGATAGAAATCAGCCCCAGCATTTT. Its translation: CASSQKPGLNVDRNQPQHF.

The CDR3 sequence is CASSVGAQRTDTQYF. The CDR3 DNA reads as TGTGCCAGCAGCGTAGGTGCCCAACGCACAGATACGCAGTATTTT. The chain recombines TRBV9 with TRBJ2-3; D ambiguous. This CDR3 spans 15 amino acids. Germline V gene lookup returns CDR1 SGDLS and CDR2 YYNGEE. Trimming took 0 bases from V and 1 from J, leaving 9 bases between them.

V usage is TRBV27 and J usage is TRBJ2-2, with TRBD2 matching over 9 bases. Germline V CDR1 and CDR2: MNHEY, SMNVEV (reference sequence). The CDR3 loop spans 16 amino acids. V shed 6 bases, J shed 0 bases, and the junction held 5 bases outside the gene matches. CDR3 coding DNA: TGTGCCAGCAGATCTAGCGGGAACGCGAACACCGGGGAGCTGTTTTTT. This encodes CASRSSGNANTGELFF.

The J gene is TRBJ2-7, the V gene TRBV18; D call uncertain. Germline V gene sequence: CDR1 KGHSH, CDR2 LQKENI. The V and J ends lost 2 bases and 6 bases respectively, with 23 bases between them. This CDR3 region has 17 residues. CDR3 region: CASSPGRISGSFLEQYF. DNA for the CDR3: TGTGCCAGCTCACCAGGTAGGATCAGTGGAAGTTTCCTCGAGCAGTACTTC.

A single count supports this clone. The chain uses TRBV4-1 and TRBJ2-1, with D unclear. This CDR3 spans 15 amino acids. V lost 1 base and J 4 bases, leaving 11 bases between the germline ends. CDR1 is MGHRA, CDR2 YSYEKL, per germline. The CDR3 DNA follows: TGCGCCAGCAGCCAAGCTGGGGAAGGTTACAATGAGCAGTTCTTC. It translates to CASSQAGEGYNEQFF.

The DNA of the CDR3 is TGTGCCAGCAGCTTCTGGAGTACGCAAGAGACCCAGTACTTC. This gives the protein CASSFWSTQETQYF. V and J are TRBV7-9 and TRBJ2-5; D remains ambiguous. V was pared by 3 bases and J by 2 bases, with 10 bases between. In germline, CDR1 is SEHNR, CDR2 FQNEAQ (reference sequence). This CDR3 contains 14 residues.

This clone was recorded a few times. The J gene is TRBJ1-4, the V gene TRBV7-2; the match to TRBD1 covers 8 bases. The CDR3 has 15 residues. Germline V gene sequence: CDR1 SGHTA, CDR2 FQGNSA. V shed 5 bases, J shed 6 bases, and the junction held 8 bases outside the gene matches. The CDR3 sequence: CASSLQGGKDEKLFF. CDR3 DNA sequence: TGTGCCAGCAGCCTACAGGGGGGAAAGGATGAAAAACTGTTTTTT.

The chain links TRBV5-1 to TRBJ1-2, with D maybe TRBD1 (6 bases). Germline values: CDR1 SGHRS, CDR2 YFSETQ. The CDR3 runs to 13 residues. V lost 0 bases and J 4 bases, leaving 7 bases between the germline ends. The CDR3 here is CASSLEQGYGYTF. In DNA form, the CDR3 reads TGCGCCAGCAGCTTGGAACAGGGCTATGGCTACACCTTC.

The rearrangement joins TRBV18 to TRBJ1-2; 7 bases are shared with TRBD1. The CDR3 covers 15 residues. Germline values: CDR1 KGHSH, CDR2 LQKENI. Germline trimming cut 0 bases from V and 4 bases from J; bases unmatched to any gene: 5. In nucleotides, the CDR3 is TGTGCCAGCTCACCACCGACAGGGAAGTTCTATGGCTACACCTTC. Its protein product is CASSPPTGKFYGYTF.

The V and J genes are TRBV10-2 and TRBJ2-3, with D possibly TRBD1 on 5 matching bases. The CDR3 has 14 residues. The germline V gene encodes CDR1 WSHSY and CDR2 SAAADI. Trimming left V 0 bases short and J 4 bases short, with 8 bases between. The CDR3 reads CASSESGRADTQYF. CDR3 in DNA: TGCGCCAGCAGTGAGTCGGGCAGGGCAGATACGCAGTATTTT.